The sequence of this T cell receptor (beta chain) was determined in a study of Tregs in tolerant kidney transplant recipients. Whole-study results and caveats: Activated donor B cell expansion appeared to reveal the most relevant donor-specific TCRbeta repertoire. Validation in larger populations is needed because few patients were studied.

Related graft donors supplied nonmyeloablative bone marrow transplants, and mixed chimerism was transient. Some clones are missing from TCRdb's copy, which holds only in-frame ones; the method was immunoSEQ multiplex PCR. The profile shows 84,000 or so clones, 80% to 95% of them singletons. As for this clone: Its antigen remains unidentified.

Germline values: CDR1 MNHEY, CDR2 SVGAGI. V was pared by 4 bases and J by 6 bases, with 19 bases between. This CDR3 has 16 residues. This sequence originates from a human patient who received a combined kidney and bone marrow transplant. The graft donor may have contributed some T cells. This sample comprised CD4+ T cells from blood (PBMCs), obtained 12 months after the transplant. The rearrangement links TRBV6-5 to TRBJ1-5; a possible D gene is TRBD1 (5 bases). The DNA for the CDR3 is TGTGCCAGCAGTTCGTCGGGACTCCCAACGGGTCAGCCCCAGCATTTT. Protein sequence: CASSSSGLPTGQPQHF.